These T cell receptor beta chains were read from a single sample in a study of blood T cells in healthy people across ages. Each CDR3 protein gets one entry after TCRdb re-called the 5' RACE reads with MiXCR. The table records 780,000 or so distinct CDR3 sequences, 20% to 30% of them present only once. These data are also associated with another study on T cells of mothers and their children.

The sample taken for sequencing was blood. Receptors originate from a boy between 10 and 17 years old in good health. Both conserved end residues are part of each CDR3. The D gene is left open where the match is weak. Clone size appears in some rows only: once, few, many, or a class for an expanded clone.

clone_size | j_call | v_call | d_call | cdr3_nt | cdr3_aa
NA | TRBJ1-2 | TRBV29-1 | TRBD1 | TGCAGCGAGCTCGACAGGGACGGCTACACCTTC | CSELDRDGYTF
NA | TRBJ2-5 | TRBV20-1 | TRBD2 | TGCAGTGCTAGGAGGACTAGCGGGGGGATCCAAGAGACCCAGTACTTC | CSARRTSGGIQETQYF
few | TRBJ2-7 | TRBV20-1 | NA | TGCAGTGTCCCCACGCCTAGCTCCTACGAGCAGTACTTC | CSVPTPSSYEQYF
NA | TRBJ1-1 | TRBV20-1 | NA | TGCAGTGCTAGAGATCCCGGGATAAAAGATACTGAAGCTTTCTTT | CSARDPGIKDTEAFF
few | TRBJ2-6 | TRBV7-2 | TRBD1 | TGTGCCAGCAGCTTAGAGCGGACAGGCCCCTCTGGGGCCAACGTCCTGACTTTC | CASSLERTGPSGANVLTF
many | TRBJ2-3 | TRBV5-1 | NA | TGCGCCAGCAGCTTTCATCCGAGGAGCCCAGATACGCAGTATTTT | CASSFHPRSPDTQYF
many | TRBJ2-7 | TRBV20-1 | NA | TGCAGCCCACAACCGCGGGACGGGACATACGAGCAGTACTTC | CSPQPRDGTYEQYF
NA | TRBJ2-3 | TRBV4-3 | NA | TGCGCCAGCAGCCCAAGAAAACCAGGGAAATTGGGAGATACGCAGTATTTT | CASSPRKPGKLGDTQYF
NA | TRBJ1-2 | TRBV10-3 | TRBD1 | TGTGCCATCAGTGAGTCGGGACAGAGCCACTATGGCTACACCTTC | CAISESGQSHYGYTF
NA | TRBJ2-6 | TRBV18 | NA | TGTGCCAGCTCACCTGGCGGCAGGGTATTTGCTGGGGCCAACGTCCTGACTTTC | CASSPGGRVFAGANVLTF
many | TRBJ1-2 | TRBV4-2 | NA | TGTGCCAGCAGCCAAGATGGGAAGACAGCCTATGGCTACACCTTC | CASSQDGKTAYGYTF
NA | TRBJ1-2 | TRBV5-1 | TRBD1 | TGCGCCAGCAGGGACAGGGTAACTAACTATGGCTACACCTTC | CASRDRVTNYGYTF
NA | TRBJ2-7 | TRBV7-9 | TRBD2 | TGTGCCAGCACCTGGACTAGCGGGGACTACGAGCAGTACTTC | CASTWTSGDYEQYF
NA | TRBJ2-1 | TRBV20-1 | NA | TGCAGTGCTAGGACGCTTAGCGGCACCTCCTACAATGAGCAGTTCTTC | CSARTLSGTSYNEQFF
few | TRBJ2-7 | TRBV20-1 | NA | TGCAGTGCTCGCTCCCCCGGGGGCGGGAGAACCCGCGAGCAGTACTTC | CSARSPGGGRTREQYF
NA | TRBJ2-1 | TRBV7-8 | NA | TGTGCCAGCAGCTTATTCGCAGGGCCCAATGAGCAGTTCTTC | CASSLFAGPNEQFF
NA | TRBJ1-1 | TRBV10-3 | TRBD1 | TGTGCCGTCAGTTCCCAGGGGGAAGGGGCTGAAGCTTTCTTT | CAVSSQGEGAEAFF
NA | TRBJ2-1 | TRBV7-2 | NA | TGTGCCAGCAGCTTAAGCCGCACGGGTGAGCAGTTCTTC | CASSLSRTGEQFF
NA | TRBJ1-5 | TRBV6-2/TRBV6-3 | NA | TGTGCCAGCAGTTATTGGGGGGTAAATCAGCCCCAGCATTTT | CASSYWGVNQPQHF
few | TRBJ2-7 | TRBV7-9 | TRBD1 | TGTGCCAGCAGCTTATCGGCCCAGGGGGCAGGGGAGCAGTACTTC | CASSLSAQGAGEQYF
NA | TRBJ2-1 | TRBV3-1 | TRBD2 | TGTGCCAGCAGCCAAGAGGGACTAGCGGGTCGTGAGCAGTTCTTC | CASSQEGLAGREQFF
NA | TRBJ2-6 | TRBV7-8 | NA | TGTGCCAGCAGCCTAATGGGGCAGGGGCCCCTTTGGGCTTCTGGGGCCAACGTCCTGACTTTC | CASSLMGQGPLWASGANVLTF
NA | TRBJ2-1 | TRBV5-6 | NA | TGTGCCAGCAGCTTGGGGTCAGAAACCTACAATGAGCAGTTCTTC | CASSLGSETYNEQFF
NA | TRBJ1-2 | TRBV21-1 | NA | TGTGCCAGCCTTAGGCGGGGGAACTATGGCTACACCTTC | CASLRRGNYGYTF
once | TRBJ2-1 | TRBV12-3/TRBV12-4 | NA | TGTGCCAGCAGGTTCGCGGGGAACTCCTACAATGAGCAGTTCTTC | CASRFAGNSYNEQFF
few | TRBJ2-7 | TRBV4-3 | NA | TGCGCCAGCAGCCAAGGCAGGGGGGTCTACGAGCAGTACTTC | CASSQGRGVYEQYF